This T cell receptor (beta chain) was obtained from a study of T cells expressing NK-cell markers. The wider study: Most of the eight sequenced donors were classified as HCMV-seropositive, and one was classified as seronegative. General study results and limits: Among several donors, these clonotypes also ranked first in the CD3+CD56-NKG2C+ fraction.

TCRdb re-called the 5' RACE reads; every CDR3 protein appears as one record, without DNA. Listed are around 280,000 distinct CDR3 sequences; 0.39% falls within the top ten. About this clonotype itself: The antigen is undetermined.

Germline lookup yields CDR1 SGHAT and CDR2 FQNNGV. CDR3 length: 16 residues. The rearrangement links TRBV11-2 to TRBJ2-1; TCRdb names TRBD2, which stays unverified in the absence of DNA. The sequence was obtained from a man younger than 35 in good health. The sequencing sample was made of blood T cells: a sorted CD56 or NKG2C T cell subset, CD4+ or CD8+ T cells, or bulk PBMC T cells (not recorded which). The CDR3 here is CASRTLLRLATNEQFF.